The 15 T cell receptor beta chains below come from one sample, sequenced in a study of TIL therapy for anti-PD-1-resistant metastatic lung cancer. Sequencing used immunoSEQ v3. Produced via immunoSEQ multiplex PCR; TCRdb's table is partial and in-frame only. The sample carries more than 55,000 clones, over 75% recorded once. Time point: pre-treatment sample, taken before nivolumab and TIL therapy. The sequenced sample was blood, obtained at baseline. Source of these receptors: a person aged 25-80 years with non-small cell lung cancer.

CDR3 amino acids: CASSLDGGGSETQYF. The DNA for the CDR3 is TGTGCCAGCAGCTTAGATGGGGGCGGGTCGGAGACCCAGTACTTC. This sequence joins TRBV7-9 and TRBJ2-5; D possibly corresponds to TRBD1 (6 bases). The CDR3 runs to 15 residues. The germline gives CDR1 SEHNR, CDR2 FQNEAQ (reference sequence). Trimming cost V 1 base and J 5 bases, with 14 bases left between them.

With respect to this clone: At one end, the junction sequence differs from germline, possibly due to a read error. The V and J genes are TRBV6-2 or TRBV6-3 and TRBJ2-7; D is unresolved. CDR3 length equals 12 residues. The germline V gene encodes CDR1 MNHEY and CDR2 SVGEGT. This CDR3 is CASSYDMSRRHF. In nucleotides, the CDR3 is TGTGCCAGCAGTTACGATATGAGCCGTCGGCACTTC.

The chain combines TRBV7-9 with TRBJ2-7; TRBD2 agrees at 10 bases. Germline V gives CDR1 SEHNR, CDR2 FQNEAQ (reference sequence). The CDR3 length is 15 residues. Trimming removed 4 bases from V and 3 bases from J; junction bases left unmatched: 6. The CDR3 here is CASSSSSGGFYEQYF. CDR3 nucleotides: TGTGCCAGCAGCTCCTCTAGCGGGGGCTTCTACGAGCAGTACTTC.

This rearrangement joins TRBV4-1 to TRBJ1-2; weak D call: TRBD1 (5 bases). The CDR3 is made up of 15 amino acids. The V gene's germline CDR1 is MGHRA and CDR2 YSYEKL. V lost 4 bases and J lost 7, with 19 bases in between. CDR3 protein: CASSPTGGALSGYTF. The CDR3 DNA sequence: TGCGCCAGCAGCCCGACGGGAGGGGCACTCAGTGGCTACACCTTC.

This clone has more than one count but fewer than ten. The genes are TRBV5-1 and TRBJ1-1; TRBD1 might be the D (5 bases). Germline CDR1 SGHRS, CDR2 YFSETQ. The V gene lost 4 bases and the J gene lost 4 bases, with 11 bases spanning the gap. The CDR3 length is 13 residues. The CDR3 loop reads CASSRQQGTEAFF. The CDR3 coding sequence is TGCGCCAGCAGCCGCCAGCAGGGCACTGAAGCTTTCTTT. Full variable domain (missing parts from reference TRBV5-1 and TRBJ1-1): KAGVTQTPRYLIKTRGQQVTLSCSPISGHRSVSWYQQTPGQGLQFLFEYFSETQRNKGNFPGRFSGRQFSNSRSEMNVSTLELGDSALYLCASSRQQGTEAFFGQGTRLTVV.

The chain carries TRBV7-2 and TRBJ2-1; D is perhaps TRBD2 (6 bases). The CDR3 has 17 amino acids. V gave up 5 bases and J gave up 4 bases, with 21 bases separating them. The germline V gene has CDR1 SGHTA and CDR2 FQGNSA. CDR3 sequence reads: CASSPSLFPGEYNEQFF. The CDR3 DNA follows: TGTGCCAGCAGCCCTAGCCTCTTCCCGGGAGAGTACAATGAGCAGTTCTTC.

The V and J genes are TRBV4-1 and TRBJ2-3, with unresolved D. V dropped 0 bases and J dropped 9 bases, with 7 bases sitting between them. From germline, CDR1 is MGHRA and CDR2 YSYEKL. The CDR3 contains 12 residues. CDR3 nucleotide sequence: TGCGCCAGCAGCCAAGATGGAAGGACGCAGTATTTT. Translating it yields CASSQDGRTQYF.

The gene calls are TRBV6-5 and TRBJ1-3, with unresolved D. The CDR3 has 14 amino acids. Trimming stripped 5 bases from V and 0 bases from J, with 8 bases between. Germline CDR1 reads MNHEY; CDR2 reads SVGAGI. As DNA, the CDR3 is TGTGCCAGCAGTACCCGGGACTCTGGAAACACCATATATTTT. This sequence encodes CASSTRDSGNTIYF.

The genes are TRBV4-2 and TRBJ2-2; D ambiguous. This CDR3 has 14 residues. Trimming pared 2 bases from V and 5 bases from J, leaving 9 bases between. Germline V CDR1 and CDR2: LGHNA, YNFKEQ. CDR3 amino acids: CASSQIVGTGELFF. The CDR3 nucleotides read TGTGCCAGCAGCCAAATCGTAGGGACCGGGGAGCTGTTTTTT.

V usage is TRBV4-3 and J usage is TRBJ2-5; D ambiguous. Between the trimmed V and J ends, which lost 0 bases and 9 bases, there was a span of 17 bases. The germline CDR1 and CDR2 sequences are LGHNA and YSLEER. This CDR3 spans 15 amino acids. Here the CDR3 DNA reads TGCGCCAGCAGCCAAGATGTCGGAACCGCCGAGGCCCAGTACTTC. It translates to CASSQDVGTAEAQYF.

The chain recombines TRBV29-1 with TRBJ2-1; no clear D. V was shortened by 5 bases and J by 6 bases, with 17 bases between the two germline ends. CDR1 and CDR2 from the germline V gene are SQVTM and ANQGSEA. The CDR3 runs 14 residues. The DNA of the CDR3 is TGCAGCGTTAGTTCCCTGGCGAGCCGCAATGAGCAGTTCTTC. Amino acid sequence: CSVSSLASRNEQFF.

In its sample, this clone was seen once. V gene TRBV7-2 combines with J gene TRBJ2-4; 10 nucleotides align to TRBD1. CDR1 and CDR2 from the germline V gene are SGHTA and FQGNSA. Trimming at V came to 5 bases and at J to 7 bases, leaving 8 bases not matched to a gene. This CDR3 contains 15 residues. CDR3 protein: CASSPWDRGGNIQYF. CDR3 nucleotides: TGTGCCAGCAGCCCTTGGGACAGGGGTGGTAACATTCAGTACTTC. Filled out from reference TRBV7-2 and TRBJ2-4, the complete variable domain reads GAGVSQSPSNKVTEKGKDVELRCDPISGHTALYWYRQSLGQGLEFLIYFQGNSAPDKSGLPSDRFSAERTGGSVSTLTIQRTQQEDSAVYLCASSPWDRGGNIQYFGAGTRLSVL.

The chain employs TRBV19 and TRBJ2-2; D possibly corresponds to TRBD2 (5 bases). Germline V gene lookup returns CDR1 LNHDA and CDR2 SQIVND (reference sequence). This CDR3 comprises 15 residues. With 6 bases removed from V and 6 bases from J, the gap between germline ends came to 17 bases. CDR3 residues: CASSPGRAQAGELFF. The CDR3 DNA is TGTGCCAGTAGCCCGGGAAGGGCTCAAGCCGGGGAGCTGTTTTTT.

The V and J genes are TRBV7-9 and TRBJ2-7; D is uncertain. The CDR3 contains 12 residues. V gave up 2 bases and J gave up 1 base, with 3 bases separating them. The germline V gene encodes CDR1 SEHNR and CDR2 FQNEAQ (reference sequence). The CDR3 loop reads CASSLQSYEQYF. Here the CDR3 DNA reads TGTGCCAGCAGCTTACAGTCCTACGAGCAGTACTTC.

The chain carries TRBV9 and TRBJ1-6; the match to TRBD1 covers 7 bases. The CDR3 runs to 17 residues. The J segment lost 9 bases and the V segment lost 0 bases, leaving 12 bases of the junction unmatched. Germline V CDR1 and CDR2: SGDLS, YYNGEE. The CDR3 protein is CASSVERGRQGSSPLHF. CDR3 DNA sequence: TGTGCCAGCAGCGTAGAAAGGGGGCGACAGGGAAGTTCACCCCTCCACTTT.